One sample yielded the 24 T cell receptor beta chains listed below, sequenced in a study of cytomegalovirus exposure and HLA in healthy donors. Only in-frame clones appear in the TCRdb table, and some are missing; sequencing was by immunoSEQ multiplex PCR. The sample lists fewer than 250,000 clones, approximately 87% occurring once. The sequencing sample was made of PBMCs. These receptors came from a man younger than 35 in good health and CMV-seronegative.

The CDR3 is CASTVGRVSEKLFF. DNA for the CDR3: TGTGCCAGCACGGTGGGCAGGGTCTCCGAAAAACTGTTTTTT. The chain recombines TRBV28 with TRBJ1-4; TRBD1 is a possible D gene (5 bases). There are 14 residues in the CDR3. Trimming pared 7 bases from V and 8 bases from J, leaving 17 bases between. CDR1 is MDHEN, CDR2 SYDVKM, per germline. Full variable domain (outside the CDR3, taken from reference TRBV28 and TRBJ1-4): DVKVTQSSRYLVKRTGEKVFLECVQDMDHENMFWYRQDPGLGLRLIYFSYDVKMKEKGDIPEGYSVSREKKERFSLILESASTNQTSMYLCASTVGRVSEKLFFGSGTQLSVL.

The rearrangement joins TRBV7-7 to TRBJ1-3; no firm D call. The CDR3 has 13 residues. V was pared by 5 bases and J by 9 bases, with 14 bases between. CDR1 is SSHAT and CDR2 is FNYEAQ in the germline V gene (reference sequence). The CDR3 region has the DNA TGTGCCAGCAGCCGCGACGGTCGGGGCACCATATATTTT. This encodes CASSRDGRGTIYF. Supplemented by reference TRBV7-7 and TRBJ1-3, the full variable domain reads GAGVSQSPRYKVTKRGQDVTLRCDPISSHATLYWYQQALGQGPEFLTYFNYEAQPDKSGLPSDRFSAERPEGSISTLTIQRTEQRDSAMYRCASSRDGRGTIYFGEGSWLTVV.

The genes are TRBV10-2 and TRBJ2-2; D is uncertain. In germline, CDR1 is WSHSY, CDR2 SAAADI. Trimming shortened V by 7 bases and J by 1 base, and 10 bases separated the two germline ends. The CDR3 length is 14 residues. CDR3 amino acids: CASNLPGNTGELFF. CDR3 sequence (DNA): TGCGCCAGCAATCTTCCAGGGAACACCGGGGAGCTGTTTTTT.

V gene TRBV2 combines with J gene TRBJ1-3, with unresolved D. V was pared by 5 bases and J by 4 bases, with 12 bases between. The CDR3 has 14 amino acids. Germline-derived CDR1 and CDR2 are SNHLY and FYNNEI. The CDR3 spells CASSFSEPGNTIYF. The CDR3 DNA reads TGTGCCAGCAGTTTCAGCGAACCGGGAAACACCATATATTTT.

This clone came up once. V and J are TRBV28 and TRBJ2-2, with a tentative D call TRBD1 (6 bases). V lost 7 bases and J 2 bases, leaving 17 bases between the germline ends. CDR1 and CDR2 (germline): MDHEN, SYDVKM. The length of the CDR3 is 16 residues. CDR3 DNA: TGTGCCAGCATCCCCCGGCCGGGGACAAACACCGGGGAGCTGTTTTTT. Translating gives CASIPRPGTNTGELFF.

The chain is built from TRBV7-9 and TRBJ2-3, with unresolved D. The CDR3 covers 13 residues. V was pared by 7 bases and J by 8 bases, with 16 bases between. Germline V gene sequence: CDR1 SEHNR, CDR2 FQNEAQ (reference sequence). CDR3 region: CASNDTQSPTQYF. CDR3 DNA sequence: TGTGCCAGCAACGATACACAGTCTCCTACGCAGTATTTT.

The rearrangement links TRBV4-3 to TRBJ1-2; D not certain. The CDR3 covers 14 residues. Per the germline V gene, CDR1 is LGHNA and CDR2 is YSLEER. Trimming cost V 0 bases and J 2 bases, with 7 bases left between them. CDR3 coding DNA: TGCGCCAGCAGCCAAGACGGAGGGAACTATGGCTACACCTTC. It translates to CASSQDGGNYGYTF.

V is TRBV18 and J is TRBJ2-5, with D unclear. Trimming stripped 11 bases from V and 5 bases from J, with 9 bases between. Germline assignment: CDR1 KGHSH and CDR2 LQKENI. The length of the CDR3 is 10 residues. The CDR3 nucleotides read TGTGCCGATACTAACGAGACCCAGTACTTC. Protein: CADTNETQYF.

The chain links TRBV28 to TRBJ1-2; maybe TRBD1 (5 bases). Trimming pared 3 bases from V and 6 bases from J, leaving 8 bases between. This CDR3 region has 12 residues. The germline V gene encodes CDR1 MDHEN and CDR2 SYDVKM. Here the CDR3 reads CASSFRRDGYTF. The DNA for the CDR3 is TGTGCCAGCAGTTTCCGCAGGGATGGCTACACCTTC.

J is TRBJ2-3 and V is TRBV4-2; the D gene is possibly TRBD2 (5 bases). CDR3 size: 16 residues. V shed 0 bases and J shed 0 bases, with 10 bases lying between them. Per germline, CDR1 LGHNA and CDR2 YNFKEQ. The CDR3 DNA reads TGTGCCAGCAGCCAAGATTGGCTAGCTAGCACAGATACGCAGTATTTT. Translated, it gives CASSQDWLASTDTQYF.

The CDR3 region has the DNA TGTGCCAGCAGCATAGGGCTAGCGGGGGCCGAGCAGTACTTC. This codes for CASSIGLAGAEQYF. The V and J genes are TRBV27 and TRBJ2-7, with 10 nucleotides matching TRBD2. This CDR3 contains 14 residues. The germline V gene has CDR1 MNHEY and CDR2 SMNVEV (reference sequence). The V segment lost 6 bases and the J segment 6 bases; nucleotides outside the gene matches: 8.

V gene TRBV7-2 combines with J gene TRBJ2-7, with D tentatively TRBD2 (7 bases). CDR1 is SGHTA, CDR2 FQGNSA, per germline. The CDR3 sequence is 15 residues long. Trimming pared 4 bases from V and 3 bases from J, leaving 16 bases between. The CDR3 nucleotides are TGTGCCAGCAGCTCAAGAGGGGGGGCGGGCTACGAGCAGTACTTC. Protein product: CASSSRGGAGYEQYF. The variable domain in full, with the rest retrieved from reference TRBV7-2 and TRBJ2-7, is GAGVSQSPSNKVTEKGKDVELRCDPISGHTALYWYRQSLGQGLEFLIYFQGNSAPDKSGLPSDRFSAERTGGSVSTLTIQRTQQEDSAVYLCASSSRGGAGYEQYFGPGTRLTVT.

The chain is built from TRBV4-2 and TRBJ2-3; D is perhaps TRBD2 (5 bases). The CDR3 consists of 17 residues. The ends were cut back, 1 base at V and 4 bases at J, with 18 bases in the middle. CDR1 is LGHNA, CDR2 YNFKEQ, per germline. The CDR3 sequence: CASSQGDFGIEADTQYF. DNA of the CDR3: TGTGCCAGCAGCCAAGGAGATTTCGGGATAGAGGCAGATACGCAGTATTTT.

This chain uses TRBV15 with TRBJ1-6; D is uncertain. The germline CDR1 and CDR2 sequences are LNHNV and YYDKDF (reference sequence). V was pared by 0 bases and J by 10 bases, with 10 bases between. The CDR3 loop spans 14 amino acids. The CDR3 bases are TGTGCCACCAGCAGAGAACGAGGCGGGTCACCCCTCCACTTT. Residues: CATSRERGGSPLHF.

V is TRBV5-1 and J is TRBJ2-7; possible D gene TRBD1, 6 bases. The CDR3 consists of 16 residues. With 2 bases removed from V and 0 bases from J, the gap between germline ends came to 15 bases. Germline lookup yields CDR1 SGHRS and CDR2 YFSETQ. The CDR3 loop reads CASSFPPRGFSYEQYF. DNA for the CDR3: TGCGCCAGCAGCTTTCCCCCCAGGGGCTTCTCCTACGAGCAGTACTTC. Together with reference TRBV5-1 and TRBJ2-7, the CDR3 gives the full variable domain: KAGVTQTPRYLIKTRGQQVTLSCSPISGHRSVSWYQQTPGQGLQFLFEYFSETQRNKGNFPGRFSGRQFSNSRSEMNVSTLELGDSALYLCASSFPPRGFSYEQYFGPGTRLTVT.

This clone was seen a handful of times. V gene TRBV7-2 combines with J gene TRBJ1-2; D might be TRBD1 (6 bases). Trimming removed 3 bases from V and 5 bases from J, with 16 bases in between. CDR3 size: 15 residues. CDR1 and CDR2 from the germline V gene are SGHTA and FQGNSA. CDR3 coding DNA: TGTGCCAGCAGCTTTCGATCGGACAGCCGGTATGGCTACACCTTC. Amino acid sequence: CASSFRSDSRYGYTF.

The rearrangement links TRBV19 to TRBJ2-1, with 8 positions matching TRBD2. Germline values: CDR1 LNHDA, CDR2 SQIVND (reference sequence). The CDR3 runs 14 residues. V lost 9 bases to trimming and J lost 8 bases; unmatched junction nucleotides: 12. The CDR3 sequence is CARHGTSGVDEQFF. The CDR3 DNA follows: TGTGCCAGACACGGTACTAGCGGCGTAGATGAGCAGTTCTTC.

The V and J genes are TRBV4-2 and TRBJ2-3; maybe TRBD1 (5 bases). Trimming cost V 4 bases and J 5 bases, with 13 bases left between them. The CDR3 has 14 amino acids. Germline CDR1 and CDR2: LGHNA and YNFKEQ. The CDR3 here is CASSRPIQGDTQYF. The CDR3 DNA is TGTGCCAGCAGCCGACCGATTCAGGGAGATACGCAGTATTTT.

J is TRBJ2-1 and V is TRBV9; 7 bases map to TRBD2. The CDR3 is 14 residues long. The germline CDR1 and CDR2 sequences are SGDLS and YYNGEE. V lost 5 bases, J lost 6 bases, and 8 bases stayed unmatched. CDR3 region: CASSTGLESNEQFF. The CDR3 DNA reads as TGTGCCAGCAGTACCGGACTAGAAAGCAATGAGCAGTTCTTC.

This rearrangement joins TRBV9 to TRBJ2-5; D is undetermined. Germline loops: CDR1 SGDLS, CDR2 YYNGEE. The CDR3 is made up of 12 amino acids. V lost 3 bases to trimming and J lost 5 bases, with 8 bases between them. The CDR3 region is CASSAREETQYF. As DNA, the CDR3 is TGTGCCAGCAGCGCCCGAGAGGAGACCCAGTACTTC.

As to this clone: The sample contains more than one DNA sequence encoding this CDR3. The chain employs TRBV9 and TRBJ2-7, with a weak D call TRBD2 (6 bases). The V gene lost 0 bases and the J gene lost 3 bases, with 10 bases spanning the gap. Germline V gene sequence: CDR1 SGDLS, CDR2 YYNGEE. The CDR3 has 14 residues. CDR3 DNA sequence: TGTGCCAGCAGCGTAGATGGGGGGAACTACGAGCAGTACTTC. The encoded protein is CASSVDGGNYEQYF.

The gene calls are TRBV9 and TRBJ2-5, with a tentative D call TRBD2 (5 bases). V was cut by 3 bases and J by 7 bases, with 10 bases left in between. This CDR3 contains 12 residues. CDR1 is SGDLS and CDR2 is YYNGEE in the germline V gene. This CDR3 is CASSERGGTQYF. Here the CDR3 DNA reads TGTGCCAGCAGCGAGAGAGGAGGGACCCAGTACTTC.

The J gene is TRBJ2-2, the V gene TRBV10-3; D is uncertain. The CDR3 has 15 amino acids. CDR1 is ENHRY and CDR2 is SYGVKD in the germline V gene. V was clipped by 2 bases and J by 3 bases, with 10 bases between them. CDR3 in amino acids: CAISERQADTGELFF. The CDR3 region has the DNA TGTGCCATCAGTGAGCGGCAGGCCGACACCGGGGAGCTGTTTTTT.

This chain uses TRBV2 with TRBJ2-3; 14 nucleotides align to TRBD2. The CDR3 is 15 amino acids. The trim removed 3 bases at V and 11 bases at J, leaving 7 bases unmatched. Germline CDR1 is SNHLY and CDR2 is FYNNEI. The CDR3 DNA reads TGTGCCAGCAGTGAGGGACTAGCGGGGGAATCAGGGCAGTATTTT. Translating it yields CASSEGLAGESGQYF. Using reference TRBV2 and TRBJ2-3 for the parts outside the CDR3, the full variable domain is EPEVTQTPSHQVTQMGQEVILRCVPISNHLYFYWYRQILGQKVEFLVSFYNNEISEKSEIFDDQFSVERPDGSNFTLKIRSTKLEDSAMYFCASSEGLAGESGQYFGPGTRLTVL.